This T cell receptor (beta chain) originates from a study of Ad26.COV2.S vaccination and SARS-CoV-2 variants. Study conclusions and caveats: People who got the vaccine had more spike-specific TCR breadth than people who got placebo.

Regarding treatment: around 19 received Ad26.COV2.S at low or high dose, single or two shots; several received placebo; per-sample allocation not given. After the first vaccine or placebo injection, samples were drawn on day 63. Vaccination used an Ad26 vector expressing Wuhan-strain SARS-CoV-2 spike. Comments on this clone: Its antigen is currently unknown.

The method was immunoSEQ multiplex PCR; TCRdb's version includes in-frame clones alone and lacks a portion of them. Of about 350,000 clones listed, approximately 86% are singletons. From germline, CDR1 is SGHAT and CDR2 FQNNGV. V was cut by 3 bases and J by 3 bases, with 17 bases left in between. The CDR3 has 16 amino acids. Sample: peripheral blood, taken in a trial of Ad26.COV2.S vaccine versus placebo. This sequence was found in a person aged 18-65 years who received the Ad26.COV2.S COVID-19 vaccine or a placebo. This sequence joins TRBV11-2 and TRBJ2-5; D is uncertain. The CDR3, as DNA: TGTGCCAGCAGCTTTAGTATCGGCCTCGGAAAAGAGACCCAGTACTTC. Protein sequence: CASSFSIGLGKETQYF. The full variable domain, rest sourced from reference TRBV11-2 and TRBJ2-5, is EAGVAQSPRYKIIEKRQSVAFWCNPISGHATLYWYQQILGQGPKLLIQFQNNGVVDDSQLPKDRFSAERLKGVDSTLKIQPAKLEDSAVYLCASSFSIGLGKETQYFGPGTRLLVL.